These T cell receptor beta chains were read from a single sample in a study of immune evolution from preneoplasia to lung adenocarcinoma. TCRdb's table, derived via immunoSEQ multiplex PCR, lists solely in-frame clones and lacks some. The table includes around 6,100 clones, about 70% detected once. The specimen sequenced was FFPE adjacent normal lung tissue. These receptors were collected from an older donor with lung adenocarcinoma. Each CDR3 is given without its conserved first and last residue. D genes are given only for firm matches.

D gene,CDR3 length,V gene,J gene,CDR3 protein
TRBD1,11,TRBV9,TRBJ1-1,ASSRGHGTEAF
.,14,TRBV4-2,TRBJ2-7,ASSQVQAGQTYEQY
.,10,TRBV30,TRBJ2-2,AWRQNTGELF
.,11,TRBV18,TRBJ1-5,ASSPRGDQPQH
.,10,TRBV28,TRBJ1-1,ASSRGTYEAF
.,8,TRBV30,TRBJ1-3,AWNGNTIY
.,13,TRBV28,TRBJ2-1,ASSPGELAFNEQF
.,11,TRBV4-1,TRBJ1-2,ASSQTTNYGYT
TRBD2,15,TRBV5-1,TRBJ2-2,ASTPTSGGPNTGELF
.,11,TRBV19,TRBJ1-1,ASRRWQSTEAF
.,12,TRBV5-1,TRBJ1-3,ASSSGGVGNTIY
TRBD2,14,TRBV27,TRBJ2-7,ASSLPPTSGSYEQY
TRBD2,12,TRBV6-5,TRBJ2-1,ASRLSGGFNEQF
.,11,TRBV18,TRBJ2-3,ASSLGREDTQY
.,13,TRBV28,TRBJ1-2,ASRSLGGSFYGYT
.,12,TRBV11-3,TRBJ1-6,ASSLGQVNSPLH
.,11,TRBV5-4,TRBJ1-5,ASSLAGDQPQH
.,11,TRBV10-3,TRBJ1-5,AISESLREPQH
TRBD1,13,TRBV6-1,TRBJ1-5,ASSGPGQGNQPQH
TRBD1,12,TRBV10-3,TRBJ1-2,ATTGTASNYGYT
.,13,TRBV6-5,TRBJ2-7,ASSYSLPGSYEQY
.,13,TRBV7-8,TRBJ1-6,ASSDRPLDNSPLH
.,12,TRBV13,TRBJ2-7,ASSLGSNIYEQY
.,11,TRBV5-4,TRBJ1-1,ASSNPVNTEAF
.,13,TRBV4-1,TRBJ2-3,ASSQDWRATDTQY
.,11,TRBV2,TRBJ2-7,ASSVDQTYEQY
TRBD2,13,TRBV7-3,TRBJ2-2,ASSLGQGGAGELF
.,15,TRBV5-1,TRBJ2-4,ASSLGLTFKAKNIQY
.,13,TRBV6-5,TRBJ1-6,ASSYSTGAPMTLH
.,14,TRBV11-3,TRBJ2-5,ASSQRGGRHGETQY
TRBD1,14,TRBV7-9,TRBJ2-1,ASSLAGTVYYNEQF
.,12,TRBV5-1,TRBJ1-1,ASAKDPPNTEAF
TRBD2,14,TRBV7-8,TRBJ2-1,ASSLGGSGGDNEQF
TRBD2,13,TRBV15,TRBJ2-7,ATRGSGLAVHEQY
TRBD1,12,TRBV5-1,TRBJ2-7,ASSLGQGGYEQY
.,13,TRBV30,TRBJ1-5,AWSLFGGGNQPQH
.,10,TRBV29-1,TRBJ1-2,SVESGAGGYT
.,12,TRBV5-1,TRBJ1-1,ASSFGVGNTEAF
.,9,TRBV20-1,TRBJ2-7,SARVLYEQY
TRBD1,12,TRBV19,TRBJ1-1,ASKFLGGGTEAF
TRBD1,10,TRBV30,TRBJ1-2,ASYRGLKGYT
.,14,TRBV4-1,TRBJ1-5,ASRSEGGATNQPQH
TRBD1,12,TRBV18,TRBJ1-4,ASSPDRDNEKLF
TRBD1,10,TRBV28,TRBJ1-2,ASSDRGLGYT
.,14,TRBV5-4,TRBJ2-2,ASSLRGGANTGELF